This T cell receptor beta chain was identified during a study of cytomegalovirus exposure and HLA in healthy donors. Background on the study: From HLA-typed donors, an early data release held tens of millions of unique TCRs. Overall study findings and caveats: At a 0.05 false discovery rate, a later analysis found some 17,000 TCR beta sequences to be associated with HLA alleles. Excluded: some indistinguishable V segments such as TRBV6-2 and TRBV6-3. A later analysis found common viral pathogens apparently linked to several of the most significant clusters.

Concerning this clone: Antigen specificity is unknown.

Researchers ran the PCR with 60 Vbeta and 13 Jbeta primers. TCRdb's copy holds only in-frame clones and misses some; the assay was immunoSEQ multiplex PCR. The table has some 140,000 clones, about three quarters seen once; the top ten hold 1% to 1.5%. The CDR3 sequence is 14 residues long. Germline V CDR1 and CDR2: MGHDK, SYGVNS. The chain recombines TRBV25-1 with TRBJ2-5, with a possible D match to TRBD1 (6 bases). The DNA matches TRBJ2-7 better at its end, which makes the J call doubtful. This TCR was sampled from a male donor in good health and CMV-seropositive. Sequences were obtained from PBMCs. The CDR3 nucleotides are TGTGCCACCGGCCCCACTAACAGGGAACACGAGCAGTACTTC. Translated: CATGPTNREHEQYF.